The clone carrying this TCR beta chain occurred a few times. Its target is unknown. Trimming shortened V by 5 bases and J by 5 bases, and 13 bases separated the two germline ends. Germline CDR1 reads SGHVS; CDR2 reads FNYEAQ. The CDR3 length is 14 residues. This entry belongs to a study of metastatic and nonmetastatic thyroid tumors. The wider study: Both malignant and benign thyroid patients supplied peripheral blood and tumor or nodule tissue samples, across which the repertoires of these patients were then compared.

Before thyroid surgery, none of the patients had received any treatment. In the original workflow: What underpinned the distant-metastasis classifier for papillary thyroid cancer was the set of CDR3 differences across clinicopathological groups. MiXCR was used by TCRdb to re-call the PCR reads. These V and J calls derive from TCRdb rather than the authors' analysis. This repertoire shows under 45,000 clones, about a sixth found once; its top ten account for around a tenth. General observations from the study: The study reportedly found significantly higher TCR beta diversity in malignant thyroid tumors than benign nodules, in blood and tumor.

V usage is TRBV7-6 and J usage is TRBJ1-5; D not certain. What was sequenced was tumor tissue. The TCR sequence derives from a female donor with papillary thyroid cancer or a benign thyroid nodule (not recorded which). Some clones in this sample may be carry-over from other donors' samples. The CDR3 sequence: CASSLTGFDQPQHF. The CDR3 region has the DNA TGTGCCAGCAGCCTGACGGGGTTTGATCAGCCCCAGCATTTT.